A selection of T cell receptor beta chains follows, all from one sample in a study of Ad26.COV2.S vaccination and SARS-CoV-2 variants. Some clones are missing from TCRdb's copy, which holds only in-frame ones; the method was immunoSEQ multiplex PCR. In the table there are 300,000 to 400,000 clones, around 88% of which are singletons. Sequenced here: peripheral blood, sampled in a trial of Ad26.COV2.S vaccine versus placebo. The receptors here all came from a person aged 18-60 years who received the Ad26.COV2.S COVID-19 vaccine or a placebo. The CDR3 runs from the conserved cysteine through the conserved F or W. D genes are given only for firm matches. Clone size is given for some rows only: seen once, a few or many times, or a class if the clone is expanded.

v_gene	j_gene	d_gene	abundance	CDR3aa	CDR3nt
TRBV2	TRBJ1-2	.	.	CASSEGEYGYTF	TGTGCCAGCAGTGAAGGGGAGTATGGCTACACCTTC
TRBV2	TRBJ2-5	TRBD2	.	CASSEVTSGSRETQYF	TGTGCCAGCAGTGAAGTAACTAGCGGGAGTCGAGAGACCCAGTACTTC
TRBV11-1	TRBJ1-6	.	.	CASSLARRNSPLHF	TGTGCCAGCAGCTTAGCCAGGCGGAATTCACCCCTCCACTTT
TRBV3-1/TRBV3-2	TRBJ2-1	TRBD2	once	CASSGTSGSYNEQFF	TGTGCCAGCAGTGGGACTAGCGGTTCCTACAATGAGCAGTTCTTC
TRBV5-6	TRBJ1-2	.	.	CASSLWGGYNYTF	TGTGCCAGCAGCTTGTGGGGAGGGTATAACTACACCTTC
TRBV28	TRBJ2-5	.	.	CASTEGTQETQYF	TGTGCCAGCACTGAGGGGACCCAAGAGACCCAGTACTTC
TRBV29-1	TRBJ1-1	.	.	CSVALSGAVTEAFF	TGCAGCGTTGCTCTCTCGGGGGCGGTCACTGAAGCTTTCTTT
TRBV10-3	TRBJ2-1	TRBD2	.	CAIRAGGQMANEQFF	TGTGCCATCAGAGCGGGAGGGCAAATGGCCAATGAGCAGTTCTTC
TRBV30	TRBJ2-3	TRBD2	.	CAWSVLAGVPDTQYF	TGTGCCTGGAGTGTCCTAGCGGGAGTCCCAGATACGCAGTATTTT
TRBV19	TRBJ2-5	.	.	CASSIRSNEETQYF	TGTGCCAGTAGTATTAGAAGTAACGAAGAGACCCAGTACTTC
TRBV5-1	TRBJ2-5	.	.	CASSLQETQYF	TGCGCCAGCAGCCTCCAAGAGACCCAGTACTTC
TRBV28	TRBJ1-1	.	.	CATLKNTEAFF	TGTGCCACCCTCAAGAACACTGAAGCTTTCTTT
TRBV5-1	TRBJ1-1	.	.	CASSSQGANTEAFF	TGCGCCAGCAGTTCCCAGGGTGCGAACACTGAAGCTTTCTTT
TRBV28	TRBJ1-6	.	.	CASKMAGQTSPLHF	TGTGCCAGCAAAATGGCAGGCCAAACTTCACCCCTCCACTTT
TRBV12-5	TRBJ2-1	.	.	CASGLGLAFPYNEQFF	TGTGCTAGTGGTTTGGGACTTGCCTTTCCCTACAATGAGCAGTTCTTC
TRBV7-2	TRBJ1-1	.	.	CASSEQGEGTEAFF	TGTGCCAGCAGCGAACAGGGAGAAGGCACTGAAGCTTTCTTT
TRBV28	TRBJ2-1	TRBD2	.	CASSLLEGSSGRNEQFF	TGTGCCAGCAGTTTACTAGAGGGGTCTAGCGGGAGGAATGAGCAGTTCTTC
TRBV6-2/TRBV6-3	TRBJ1-1	.	.	CASSYYGVKDEAFF	TGTGCCAGCAGTTATTACGGGGTAAAGGACGAAGCTTTCTTT
TRBV3-1/TRBV3-2	TRBJ2-3	TRBD2	.	CASSQVVRGGTDTQYF	TGTGCCAGCAGCCAAGTCGTACGGGGGGGAACAGATACGCAGTATTTT
TRBV7-2	TRBJ1-2	TRBD1	.	CASSLGQGDVYGYTF	TGTGCCAGCAGCTTAGGACAGGGAGATGTCTATGGCTACACCTTC
TRBV28	TRBJ2-5	.	.	CASSPEGAQYF	TGTGCCAGCAGTCCCGAGGGGGCCCAGTACTTC
TRBV7-9	TRBJ2-2	.	.	CASSLVTHTGELFF	TGTGCCAGCAGCTTAGTAACTCACACCGGGGAGCTGTTTTTT